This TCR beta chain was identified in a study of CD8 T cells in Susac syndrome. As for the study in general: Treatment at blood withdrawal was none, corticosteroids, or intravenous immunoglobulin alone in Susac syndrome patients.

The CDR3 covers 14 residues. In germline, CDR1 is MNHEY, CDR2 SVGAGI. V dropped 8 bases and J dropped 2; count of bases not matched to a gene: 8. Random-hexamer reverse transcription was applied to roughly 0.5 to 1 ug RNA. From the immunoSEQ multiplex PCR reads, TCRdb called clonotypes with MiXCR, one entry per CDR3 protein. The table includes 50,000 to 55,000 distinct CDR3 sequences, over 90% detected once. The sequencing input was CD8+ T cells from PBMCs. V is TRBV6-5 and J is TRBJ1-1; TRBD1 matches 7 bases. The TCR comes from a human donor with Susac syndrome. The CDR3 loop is CASGTTGRNTEAFF. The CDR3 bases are TGTGCCAGCGGCACGACAGGGCGAAACACTGAAGCTTTCTTT.